The 13 T cell receptor beta chains below all came from one sample that was sequenced in a study of CXCR3-negative and CXCR3-positive naive CD8 T cells. For these receptors, no antigen is known. The study, taken as a whole, reports: CXCR3-positive naive cells had TRB CDR3s that were more hydrophobic than CXCR3-negative naive cells had.

The study made its TRB cDNA libraries by 5' RACE, adding UMI labels. TCRdb reanalyzed the 5' RACE reads and collapses them to one entry per CDR3 protein, without DNA. Recorded for this sample: approximately 98,000 distinct CDR3 sequences. The specimen was naive CXCR3+ CD8+ T cells from blood. Subset defined: CD45RO-CCR7+CD27+CD95- naive CD8+ T cells expressing CXCR3 (TNR3+). These receptor sequences come from a human donor in good health. Some clones in this sample may be carry-over from other donors' samples.

CDR3 protein: CASSQDRTGPYEQYF. V gene TRBV4-3 combines with J gene TRBJ2-7. The CDR3 extends over 15 amino acids. Germline-derived CDR1 and CDR2 are LGHNA and YSLEER.

V usage is TRBV25-1 and J usage is TRBJ2-1; no DNA is available, so the TRBD2 call from TCRdb remains unchecked. This CDR3 spans 13 amino acids. Per the germline V gene, CDR1 is MGHDK and CDR2 is SYGVNS. CDR3: CASSGLSSVEQFF.

The rearrangement links TRBV6-5 to TRBJ1-6; TCRdb returns TRBD1, unconfirmable since there is no DNA. The germline V gene encodes CDR1 MNHEY and CDR2 SVGAGI. The CDR3 runs 17 residues. CDR3 protein: CASKDRGRLNYNSPLHF.

The rearrangement uses TRBV27 and TRBJ2-5; TCRdb selects TRBD2, and the lack of DNA leaves this call unchecked. The V gene's germline CDR1 is MNHEY and CDR2 SMNVEV (reference sequence). The CDR3 loop spans 15 amino acids. CDR3 protein: CASSLGTSGGETQYF.

The chain combines TRBV29-1 with TRBJ2-1; the TCRdb D gene call, TRBD2, has no DNA to confirm it. CDR3 length: 15 amino acids. Germline V gene data show CDR1 as SQVTM and CDR2 as ANQGSEA. The CDR3 is CSVLGLAGGGNEQFF.

V usage is TRBV28 and J usage is TRBJ2-3; the D call of TRBD2 rests on TCRdb alone, since no DNA is present to check it. Germline V gene lookup returns CDR1 MDHEN and CDR2 SYDVKM. The CDR3 totals 13 residues. CDR3 region: CASSWTSGHTQYF.

The chain joins TRBV2 to TRBJ1-1. The CDR3 contains 13 residues. Germline V gives CDR1 SNHLY, CDR2 FYNNEI. The CDR3 region is CASSSAVATEAFF.

The CDR3 loop is CASSGFHVRRTSGGTGELFF. The V gene is TRBV9, the J gene TRBJ2-2; there is no DNA to check the TCRdb D call of TRBD2. Germline CDR1 SGDLS, CDR2 YYNGEE. CDR3 size: 20 residues.

The J gene is TRBJ2-2, the V gene TRBV6-5; the D call of TRBD1 rests on TCRdb alone, since no DNA is present to check it. Germline CDR1 and CDR2: MNHEY and SVGAGI. The length of the CDR3 is 15 residues. CDR3 region: CASSYGQGWTGELFF.

The chain is built from TRBV4-2 and TRBJ2-1; TCRdb gives TRBD2 as the D gene, but with no DNA this cannot be confirmed. The CDR3 contains 12 residues. Germline assignment: CDR1 LGHNA and CDR2 YNFKEQ. CDR3 protein: CASSQGSGEQFF.

The chain is built from TRBV6-4 and TRBJ2-3; TCRdb names TRBD2, which stays unverified in the absence of DNA. This CDR3 contains 16 residues. In germline, CDR1 is MRHNA, CDR2 SNTAGT. The CDR3 region is CASSEAAGGSTDTQYF.

The chain uses TRBV12-3 or TRBV12-4 and TRBJ2-1; as DNA is missing, the TRBD1 call by TCRdb cannot be tested. The CDR3 totals 12 residues. This chain's CDR3 is CAIPGQGNEQFF.

The rearrangement links TRBV12-3 or TRBV12-4 to TRBJ1-2; the TRBD1 assignment by TCRdb is unverifiable without DNA. This CDR3 region has 13 residues. The CDR3 spells CASSLPDRDGYTF.